A single sample gave rise to the 14 T cell receptor beta chains below, sequenced in a study of cytomegalovirus exposure and HLA in healthy donors. Researchers ran the PCR with 60 Vbeta and 13 Jbeta primers. Assay: immunoSEQ multiplex PCR; the TCRdb copy retains only in-frame clones and omits some. The table records over 110,000 clones, approximately 78% of them present only once. Sequencing input: PBMCs. Receptor source: a woman aged 40 to 55 in good health and CMV-seropositive.

This chain connects TRBV18 to TRBJ1-1; unclear D gene. This CDR3 has 13 amino acids. The ends were cut back, 6 bases at V and 1 base at J, with 9 bases in the middle. Germline V gene lookup returns CDR1 KGHSH and CDR2 LQKENI. The CDR3 sequence: CASSWTPNTEAFF. In nucleotides, the CDR3 is TGTGCCAGCTCCTGGACTCCGAACACTGAAGCTTTCTTT.

This chain links TRBV29-1 with TRBJ2-7; 7 bases map to TRBD1. J lost 0 bases, V lost 5 bases, and 7 bases had no gene match. Germline V CDR1 and CDR2: SQVTM, ANQGSEA. The CDR3 is made up of 14 amino acids. CDR3 bases: TGCAGCGTTAATCCAGGGGGTGCCTCCTACGAGCAGTACTTC. This codes for CSVNPGGASYEQYF.

This clone was observed a handful of times. The chain joins TRBV4-2 to TRBJ1-1; D may be TRBD1 (5 bases). The CDR3 has 15 residues. With 1 base removed from V and 1 base from J, the gap between germline ends came to 10 bases. The V gene's germline CDR1 is LGHNA and CDR2 YNFKEQ. The chain's CDR3 is CASSQADSRNTEAFF. In nucleotides, the CDR3 is TGTGCCAGCAGCCAAGCAGACAGTAGGAACACTGAAGCTTTCTTT.

This chain uses TRBV19 with TRBJ2-2; D might be TRBD1 (6 bases). The length of the CDR3 is 12 residues. Germline values: CDR1 LNHDA, CDR2 SQIVND (reference sequence). Trimming cost V 7 bases and J 7 bases, with 10 bases left between them. In DNA, the CDR3 is TGTGCCAGTAAGAAGGGGGTCGGGGAGCTGTTTTTT. Protein sequence: CASKKGVGELFF.

The V and J genes are TRBV7-8 and TRBJ2-3; tentatively, D is TRBD1 (5 bases). Germline loops: CDR1 SGHVS, CDR2 FQNEAQ. V was cut by 3 bases and J by 1 base, with 14 bases left in between. The CDR3 totals 16 residues. DNA for the CDR3: TGTGCCAGCAGCTTCGCGGTTGGGGCCCGCACAGATACGCAGTATTTT. It is translated as CASSFAVGARTDTQYF.

As DNA, the CDR3 is TGTGCCAGTAGTATAGATCCCGAGACTAGCGGGAGGAACGAGCAGTACTTC. This codes for CASSIDPETSGRNEQYF. The chain recombines TRBV19 with TRBJ2-7, with 13 bases lining up with TRBD2. This CDR3 has 17 residues. J lost 5 bases, V lost 0 bases, and 7 bases had no gene match. Looked up from germline, CDR1 is LNHDA and CDR2 is SQIVND (reference sequence). Supplemented by reference TRBV19 and TRBJ2-7, the full variable domain reads DGGITQSPKYLFRKEGQNVTLSCEQNLNHDAMYWYRQDPGQGLRLIYYSQIVNDFQKGDIAEGYSVSREKKESFPLTVTSAQKNPTAFYLCASSIDPETSGRNEQYFGPGTRLTVT.

The V and J genes are TRBV30 and TRBJ1-1; maybe TRBD1 (6 bases). CDR3 length equals 17 residues. V lost 4 bases to trimming and J lost 0 bases, with 21 bases between them. The V gene's germline CDR1 is GTSNPN and CDR2 SVGIG (reference sequence). The CDR3 DNA follows: TGTGCCTGGAAGGGGGGACTCGGGGAGGGTCTGAACACTGAAGCTTTCTTT. Translated, it gives CAWKGGLGEGLNTEAFF.

V is TRBV6-1 and J is TRBJ2-3, with no clear D. The germline gives CDR1 MNHNS, CDR2 SASEGT. The V end was cut by 7 bases, the J end by 1 base, with 9 bases between. The CDR3 loop spans 13 amino acids. The CDR3 loop reads CASTSGGTDTQYF. Here the CDR3 DNA reads TGTGCCAGCACCTCAGGCGGCACAGATACGCAGTATTTT.

Notes on this clone: The junction and the germline gene differ at one end; a read error may be behind it. Other DNA sequences in this sample translate to the same CDR3. The chain uses TRBV7-7 and TRBJ2-7, with 11 bases aligning to TRBD1. The CDR3 sequence is 15 residues long. CDR1 and CDR2 from the germline V gene are SSHAT and FNYEAQ (reference sequence). This chain's CDR3 is CASSLGTGGGYEQYF. The CDR3 region has the DNA TGTGCTAGCAGCTTAGGGACAGGGGGAGGTTACGAGCAGTACTTC.

The genes are TRBV7-9 and TRBJ1-1; 8 bases are a match to TRBD1. The CDR3 has 15 amino acids. Trimming removed 3 bases from V and 2 bases from J; junction bases left unmatched: 5. Germline CDR1 is SEHNR and CDR2 is FQNEAQ (reference sequence). CDR3 bases: TGTGCCAGCAGCTTGCGGACAGGGCGTAACACTGAAGCTTTCTTT. Translated, it gives CASSLRTGRNTEAFF.

The chain joins TRBV7-9 to TRBJ2-2; no definite D call. Deletions cut 4 bases from V and 6 bases from J, with 6 bases between. The CDR3 sequence is 12 residues long. Germline CDR1 is SEHNR and CDR2 is FQNEAQ (reference sequence). The CDR3 coding sequence is TGTGCCAGCAGCTATTTATCCGGGGAGCTGTTTTTT. Encoded protein: CASSYLSGELFF.

This chain uses TRBV29-1 with TRBJ1-1; TRBD1 aligns across 11 bases. Germline V lookup: CDR1 SQVTM, CDR2 ANQGSEA. Germline trimming cut 7 bases from V and 0 bases from J; bases unmatched to any gene: 7. The CDR3 contains 15 residues. CDR3 loop: CSAGTGGTMNTEAFF. CDR3 bases: TGCAGCGCCGGGACAGGGGGTACCATGAACACTGAAGCTTTCTTT.

The genes are TRBV6-5 and TRBJ2-7; 7 bases align to TRBD1. Losses at the gene ends were 6 bases for V and 7 bases for J; bases not matched to a gene: 9. Per the germline V gene, CDR1 is MNHEY and CDR2 is SVGAGI. This CDR3 spans 13 amino acids. The CDR3 DNA reads as TGTGCCAGCAGCGTGGGACAGCTGAGGGAGCAGTACTTC. This encodes CASSVGQLREQYF.

DNA of the CDR3: TGTGCCAGCAGTGAATTTTCAAAAGGGGTACTCAAAAACATTCAGTACTTC. It specifies CASSEFSKGVLKNIQYF. The J gene is TRBJ2-4, the V gene TRBV2; the D gene is possibly TRBD1 (5 bases). Germline V gene sequence: CDR1 SNHLY, CDR2 FYNNEI. There are 17 residues in the CDR3. V dropped 2 bases and J dropped 3 bases, with 17 bases sitting between them.